This T cell receptor (beta chain) was obtained from a study of T cell responses to AZD1222 COVID-19 vaccine. General observations from the study: Distributed over spike, vaccine-associated CD4 TCRs predominated at 160-218 and 743-854. Reportedly, close to half of spike-specific TCRs are directed against unmutated variant regions.

The CDR3 runs to 13 residues. Deletions cut 2 bases from V and 7 bases from J, with 11 bases between. The germline V gene has CDR1 MNHEY and CDR2 SVGAGI. As for this clone: Its antigen is unknown.

Produced via immunoSEQ multiplex PCR; TCRdb's table is partial and in-frame only. The sample consists of around 96,000 clones, about 88% of them appearing once. Sample: peripheral blood, taken on day 0 of AZD1222 vaccination. This chain links TRBV6-5 with TRBJ1-1, with a possible D match to TRBD1 (5 bases). The sequence derives from an adult in good health. CDR3 loop: CASSYRGSGEAFF. Written as DNA, the CDR3 is TGTGCCAGCAGTTACAGGGGTAGTGGTGAAGCTTTCTTT.